This record concerns one TCR beta chain sequence. Single viable CD3+CD4+CD8-CD45RO+ cells were sorted as the memory CD4+ T cells. There are 15 residues in the CDR3. V was cut by 6 bases and J by 3 bases, with 15 bases left in between. Germline CDR1 is SNHLY and CDR2 is FYNNEI. The method was immunoSEQ multiplex PCR; TCRdb's version includes in-frame clones alone and lacks a portion of them. The sample shows about 38,000 clones, approximately 79% of them seen only once. The data were obtained in a study of memory CD4+ T cells and cytomegalovirus serostatus. Study background: Healthy Belgian adult donors included about nine CMV-positive and more than 20 CMV-negative people.

The J gene is TRBJ1-3, the V gene TRBV2, with D unresolved. The sequencing sample was made of memory CD4+ T cells from blood. The clonotype was recovered from an adult in good health and CMV-seropositive. The CDR3 protein is CASSMGGVLGNTIYF. DNA for the CDR3: TGTGCCAGCAGCATGGGCGGGGTACTTGGAAACACCATATATTTT.